Described below is a single T cell receptor beta chain sequence and its context. Study processing details: Reference gene primer amplification gave nucleated cell count estimates. Clones were sequenced by immunoSEQ multiplex PCR, and TCRdb holds only the in-frame ones, with some missing. V, J and clone size derive from that table, while D and trimming were established from the DNA sequence. The sample shows 220,000 or so clones, around 88% of them seen only once. This sample stems from a study of blood T cell repertoires in COVID-19. Overall study context: From the United States, Italy and Spain came samples of acute and convalescent COVID-19.

Living in 24 US areas, the participants were between roughly 18 and 95 years of age. Clinical history as reported by participants underpinned cohort assignment. The specimen was PBMCs or T cells enriched from blood (not recorded which). The TCR comes from a woman aged 45-60 years with acute COVID-19.

The CDR3 nucleotides read TGTGCCAGCAGTATAAGGAGTGGCTACACCTTC. This codes for CASSIRSGYTF. The rearrangement uses TRBV6-5 and TRBJ1-2, with unresolved D. The CDR3 contains 11 residues. Germline CDR1 is MNHEY and CDR2 is SVGAGI. V was shortened by 5 bases and J by 7 bases, with 8 bases between the two germline ends.